The 21 T cell receptor beta chains below were found in one sample sequenced in a study of beta chain features in type 1 diabetes. The investigators reverse transcribed all of the isolated RNA, so they sequenced expressed TCRB transcripts. Profiling relied on immunoSEQ multiplex PCR, and the TCRdb table lists in-frame clones only, not all of them. The sample includes some 270,000 clones, around 14% of them seen just once. The sample consisted of naive CD4+ T cells from blood. The source of these receptors is a woman aged 40 to 50 in good health.

V is TRBV5-1 and J is TRBJ2-7, with 12 bases fitting TRBD1. The CDR3 runs to 15 residues. The junction had 7 bases not matched to a gene; V was cut back by 0 bases and J by 9 bases. Germline V gene lookup returns CDR1 SGHRS and CDR2 YFSETQ. The CDR3 loop is CASSLEGQGAGWQYF. In DNA, the CDR3 is TGCGCCAGCAGCTTGGAGGGACAGGGGGCAGGATGGCAGTACTTC.

The chain carries TRBV7-2 and TRBJ1-4, with a weak D call TRBD1 (5 bases). CDR1 SGHTA and CDR2 FQGNSA come from the germline V gene. This CDR3 region has 15 residues. Trimming took off 1 base at V and 7 bases at J, with 13 bases between the two ends. The CDR3 DNA is TGTGCCAGCAGCTTAGTAAAGCAAAGGGGTGAAAAACTGTTTTTT. As protein: CASSLVKQRGEKLFF.

V and J are TRBV2 and TRBJ2-2; D is perhaps TRBD1 (6 bases). Germline CDR1 is SNHLY and CDR2 is FYNNEI. CDR3 size: 15 residues. V was cut by 6 bases and J by 4 bases, with 15 bases left in between. Written as DNA, the CDR3 is TGTGCCAGCAGGCAAACAGGGTTCAGCACCGGGGAGCTGTTTTTT. This translates into CASRQTGFSTGELFF. Full variable domain (remainder filled in from reference TRBV2 and TRBJ2-2): EPEVTQTPSHQVTQMGQEVILRCVPISNHLYFYWYRQILGQKVEFLVSFYNNEISEKSEIFDDQFSVERPDGSNFTLKIRSTKLEDSAMYFCASRQTGFSTGELFFGEGSRLTVL.

V usage is TRBV2 and J usage is TRBJ2-2; the match to TRBD2 covers 7 bases. Germline-derived CDR1 and CDR2 are SNHLY and FYNNEI. The CDR3 sequence is 14 residues long. V shed 4 bases, J shed 4 bases, and the junction held 3 bases outside the gene matches. CDR3 DNA: TGTGCCAGCAGTGTGAGGACTAGCACCGGGGAGCTGTTTTTT. This encodes CASSVRTSTGELFF.

This clone was seen at least ten times. The chain joins TRBV4-3 to TRBJ2-3, with TRBD1 as a possible D gene (7 bases). Germline lookup yields CDR1 LGHNA and CDR2 YSLEER. Trimming removed 4 bases at V and 4 bases at J, with 12 bases between. The CDR3 extends over 14 amino acids. DNA for the CDR3: TGCGCCAGCAGCCCAGGGGGGCCCTCAGATACGCAGTATTTT. It yields the protein CASSPGGPSDTQYF.

This clone was seen a few times. This chain links TRBV5-1 with TRBJ2-5; D possibly corresponds to TRBD2 (5 bases). The V gene's germline CDR1 is SGHRS and CDR2 YFSETQ. The V gene lost 4 bases and the J gene lost 5 bases, with 9 bases spanning the gap. The CDR3 has 12 residues. CDR3: CASSDPGETQYF. The CDR3 nucleotides are TGCGCCAGCAGCGACCCGGGGGAGACCCAGTACTTC.

This chain uses TRBV4-3 with TRBJ2-1; tentatively, D is TRBD1 (6 bases). The CDR3 has 18 residues. V was shortened by 0 bases and J by 2 bases, with 17 bases between the two germline ends. The germline V gene has CDR1 LGHNA and CDR2 YSLEER. The CDR3 nucleotides are TGCGCCAGCAGCCAAGAAAGGTTTCGGGACAAGACCTACAATGAGCAGTTCTTC. This codes for CASSQERFRDKTYNEQFF.

The rearrangement uses TRBV11-2 and TRBJ2-3, with 8 bases fitting TRBD1. The CDR3 totals 15 residues. With V trimmed by 1 base and J by 0 bases, 0 bases remained unmatched. From germline, CDR1 is SGHAT and CDR2 FQNNGV. The CDR3 protein is CASSLGDRSTDTQYF. CDR3 nucleotides: TGTGCCAGCAGCTTAGGGGACAGGAGCACAGATACGCAGTATTTT.

The chain is built from TRBV7-2 and TRBJ1-2; 8 positions match TRBD1. The V gene's germline CDR1 is SGHTA and CDR2 FQGNSA. The length of the CDR3 is 14 residues. J lost 8 bases, V lost 5 bases, and 10 bases had no gene match. The CDR3 sequence is CASSITGTGGGYTF. CDR3 in DNA: TGTGCCAGCAGCATAACCGGGACAGGCGGAGGCTACACCTTC.

The V call is TRBV7-6, the J call TRBJ2-3; 9 bases are shared with TRBD2. The V gene's germline CDR1 is SGHVS and CDR2 FNYEAQ. The trim removed 4 bases at V and 0 bases at J, leaving 8 bases unmatched. This CDR3 has 17 residues. CDR3 in amino acids: CASSSGTSTASTDTQYF. As DNA, the CDR3 is TGTGCCAGCAGCTCCGGGACTAGCACCGCTAGCACAGATACGCAGTATTTT.

This clone was seen only a few times. The chain joins TRBV5-4 to TRBJ2-2; 7 bases are shared with TRBD1. Trimming cost V 3 bases and J 7 bases; bases outside gene matches: 6. Per germline, CDR1 SGHNT and CDR2 YYREEE (reference sequence). CDR3 length equals 14 residues. In nucleotides, the CDR3 is TGTGCCAGCAGCTCTGACAGGGCGGTCGGGGAGCTGTTTTTT. Its translation: CASSSDRAVGELFF.

This clone was recorded a few times. The rearrangement links TRBV5-1 to TRBJ2-7, with D perhaps matching TRBD1 (5 bases). Germline assignment: CDR1 SGHRS and CDR2 YFSETQ. V was pared by 6 bases and J by 4 bases, with 14 bases between. The CDR3 contains 13 residues. The CDR3 here is CASTEGDRYEQYF. In nucleotides, the CDR3 is TGCGCCAGCACGGAAGGGGATCGGTACGAGCAGTACTTC.

This clone was counted ten times or more. The rearrangement links TRBV15 to TRBJ1-2, with D perhaps matching TRBD1 (6 bases). This CDR3 comprises 15 residues. V lost 1 base to trimming and J lost 6 bases, with 15 bases between them. Looked up from germline, CDR1 is LNHNV and CDR2 is YYDKDF (reference sequence). CDR3 sequence (DNA): TGTGCCACCAGCAGAGCGGGACACACAGTCCATGGCTACACCTTC. This gives the protein CATSRAGHTVHGYTF. Based on the CDR3 plus reference TRBV15 and TRBJ1-2, the full variable domain is DAMVIQNPRYQVTQFGKPVTLSCSQTLNHNVMYWYQQKSSQAPKLLFHYYDKDFNNEADTPDNFQSRRPNTSFCFLDIRSPGLGDTAMYLCATSRAGHTVHGYTFGSGTRLTVV.

This clone appeared a few times. The V gene is TRBV5-1, the J gene TRBJ2-3; 7 positions match TRBD1. Losses at the gene ends were 0 bases for V and 2 bases for J; bases not matched to a gene: 12. CDR1 is SGHRS, CDR2 YFSETQ, per germline. The CDR3 is 18 residues long. CDR3 DNA sequence: TGCGCCAGCAGCTTGGTGGGCAAGCTGACAGGGACCACAGATACGCAGTATTTT. Amino acid sequence: CASSLVGKLTGTTDTQYF. The full variable domain, its missing parts supplied by reference TRBV5-1 and TRBJ2-3, is KAGVTQTPRYLIKTRGQQVTLSCSPISGHRSVSWYQQTPGQGLQFLFEYFSETQRNKGNFPGRFSGRQFSNSRSEMNVSTLELGDSALYLCASSLVGKLTGTTDTQYFGPGTRLTVL.

The chain combines TRBV11-3 with TRBJ2-3; 7 nucleotides agree with TRBD1. Germline V CDR1 and CDR2: SGHNT, YENEEA. This CDR3 comprises 15 residues. Unmatched junction bases numbered 1, after V lost 0 bases and J lost 1 base. Here the CDR3 reads CASSLEGTGTDTQYF. The CDR3, as DNA: TGTGCCAGCAGCTTAGAGGGGACAGGCACAGATACGCAGTATTTT.

The table lists this clone with a few counts. The V and J genes are TRBV10-2 and TRBJ2-1; 7 nucleotides match TRBD2. CDR1 is WSHSY, CDR2 SAAADI, per germline. V lost 6 bases to trimming and J lost 2 bases; unmatched junction nucleotides: 13. The CDR3 has 17 residues. The CDR3 DNA is TGCGCCAGCAGGGAGGCTGGCCTAGCGGATACCTACAATGAGCAGTTCTTC. Residues: CASREAGLADTYNEQFF.

The V and J genes are TRBV7-9 and TRBJ2-3; D unclear. Trimming left V 4 bases short and J 2 bases short, with 7 bases between. Germline V gene lookup returns CDR1 SEHNR and CDR2 FQNEAQ (reference sequence). The CDR3 has 13 amino acids. CDR3 DNA: TGTGCCAGCAGCTCCGCACTCACAGATACGCAGTATTTT. Translated, it gives CASSSALTDTQYF.

This clone was counted only a few times. The chain has TRBV5-1 and TRBJ2-7; TRBD1 aligns across 9 bases. J lost 2 bases, V lost 7 bases, and 1 base had no gene match. This CDR3 region has 12 residues. Germline V lookup: CDR1 SGHRS, CDR2 YFSETQ. CDR3: CASHRGPYEQYF. In DNA, the CDR3 is TGCGCCAGCCACAGGGGGCCCTACGAGCAGTACTTC.

This clone was seen a few times. The V gene is TRBV27, the J gene TRBJ2-3, with a possible D match to TRBD1 (5 bases). CDR3 size: 12 residues. Germline-derived CDR1 and CDR2 are MNHEY and SMNVEV (reference sequence). The V and J ends lost 8 bases and 7 bases respectively, with 13 bases between them. Here the CDR3 reads CASGAWANTQYF. CDR3 DNA sequence: TGTGCCAGCGGGGCCTGGGCGAATACGCAGTATTTT.

This sequence joins TRBV19 and TRBJ1-2; perhaps TRBD1 as D (5 bases). Trimming removed 3 bases from V and 7 bases from J, with 18 bases in between. CDR1 LNHDA and CDR2 SQIVND come from the germline V gene (reference sequence). The CDR3 is made up of 15 amino acids. The CDR3 DNA is TGTGCCAGTAGTATCGTAGCGGCAGGGAGTTTTGGCTACACCTTC. Translated, it gives CASSIVAAGSFGYTF.

This chain uses TRBV19 with TRBJ1-1, with D possibly being TRBD1 (6 bases). The germline V gene encodes CDR1 LNHDA and CDR2 SQIVND (reference sequence). CDR3 length: 15 residues. The V end lost 5 bases, the J end lost 2 bases, and 15 bases lay between the germline ends. The CDR3 nucleotides are TGTGCCAGTAGTCCCAGGGGACCCAGAAACACTGAAGCTTTCTTT. Protein sequence: CASSPRGPRNTEAFF.